The clone carrying this TCR beta chain is a singleton in its sample. Its antigen is unidentified. Using immunoSEQ multiplex PCR, the repertoire was profiled, and TCRdb retains in-frame clones only, with some absent. Here the sample spans some 2,000,000 clones, 95% being singletons. The data originate from a study of shared clonotypes between healthy human individuals. Broader study findings: Among several donors, roughly 5% of naive CD4 clonotypes were found in common. Represented diversity, genetic and exposure-history alike, was limited by few donors. The expectation was that sequencing depth would affect clonotype sharing among donors.

Trimming removed 3 bases from V and 3 bases from J; junction bases left unmatched: 9. The length of the CDR3 is 17 residues. Per the germline V gene, CDR1 is KGHSH and CDR2 is LQKENI. The specimen was naive CD4+ T cells sorted from blood. Subset specified: CD45RA+ positively selected. This sequence joins TRBV18 and TRBJ2-7; 12 bases fit TRBD2. This sequence originates from a man younger than 35 in good health. The CDR3 is CASSPRTSGTGFYEQYF. The CDR3 DNA reads TGTGCCAGCTCACCTCGGACTAGCGGGACTGGGTTCTACGAGCAGTACTTC.